This T cell receptor (beta chain) was found in a study of T cell responses to AZD1222 COVID-19 vaccine (dated by TCRdb to the early 2020s). As for the study more broadly: AZD1222 recipients given second doses at about 4 weeks or at about 12 weeks were pooled, since spike-specific TCR depth and breadth were not found to differ between the two schedules. Enrollment into the trials was organized by age into subgroups of 18-55, 56-69 and 70-plus years, and those subgroups contained roughly 140, 27 and 60 TCR-sequenced participants, respectively. TCR sequencing covered some 250 trial participants: roughly 200 given two doses of AZD1222 and about 26 given two doses of MenACWY control vaccine. The paper's findings and limits, for the study overall: Most participants were white British and females outnumbered males, and the authors suggested that clonal diversity may have been underestimated. Nearly half of unique spike-specific TCRs reportedly recognized epitopes outside regions mutated in the B.1.351 and B.1.1.7 variants. CD4 TCRs associated with the vaccine covered the entire spike protein, and the dominant responses were in regions 160-218 and 743-854. After two AZD1222 doses, both the breadth and the depth of spike-specific TCRs were significantly higher than at day 0 and than in MenACWY recipients. In the small 56-69-year group, the increase in depth fell short of significance, most likely because of low power. Conclusions about previously exposed vaccinees are limited because only six or seven AZD1222 recipients were SARS-CoV-2 seropositive at baseline. Because no samples from the day 14 peak response were available, repertoires could be characterized only after the peak T cell response.

Between the V and J ends, shortened by 6 bases and 1 base respectively, the junction contains 12 bases. From cysteine to phenylalanine, the CDR3 is 14 amino acids long. The only DNA kept is the CDR3, 42 bases in frame from the first base. The germline V gene yields SGHTA for CDR1 and FQGNSA for CDR2. Reading the label with the study, this specimen's time point is: baseline before first vaccination. Samples from vaccinated people were obtained from the UK trials COV001 and COV002, which included a single-blind randomized controlled phase 2/3 trial of AZD1222 (ChAdOx1 nCoV-19) in healthy adults. For TCRbeta chain sequencing, PBMC samples were collected from trial participants at day 0 and at day 28 after the second dose. The CDR3 regions of human TCRbeta chains were analyzed by immunosequencing. In the paper's pipeline: TCRs in the repertoires were compared against a reference library of SARS-CoV-2-specific TCRs that had been generated with the MIRA antigen-specificity platform. Breadth meant the fraction of unique TCRs that were SARS-CoV-2-associated, whereas depth meant the fraction of total T cells that were SARS-CoV-2-associated. Each spike-specific TCR was assigned to its reactive spike region and to a CD4 or CD8 class using the MIRA data. Log10-transformed breadth and depth values were compared by one-way ANOVA with Sidak's multiple comparisons tests. Sourced from immuneACCESS, this table was stored by TCRdb with only in-frame sequences that have V and J called. A share of the clones is absent; for the studies checked, an unresolved V gene accounts for under half, and the remainder has no known explanation. D and trimming come from the DNA, and the V and J calls and clone size come from that table. This sample gives approximately 190,000 clones in total; almost 95% of them show up just once. The ten largest account for roughly 9.2% of the sample.

This clone showed up just once. Its antigen is unknown. The record has no base qualities; no much larger clone is one base away. This sequence was found in an adult in good health. Sequenced material: peripheral blood, taken on day 0 of AZD1222 vaccination. Recombination linked TRBV7-2 to TRBJ1-1, and possibly TRBD1, on 5 matching bases. The CDR3 protein sequence reads: CASSYGTPNTEAFF. The DNA reads as follows: TGTGCCAGCAGTTACGGGACCCCGAACACTGAAGCTTTCTTT.